The TCR beta chain under discussion was sequenced for a study of T cells in Graves' hyperthyroidism and ophthalmopathy. Whole-study context: Peripheral blood specimens were obtained at initial diagnosis, prior to any treatment. The study, taken as a whole, reports: A model of 13 V-J pairs discriminated ophthalmopathy from stable hyperthyroidism.

This clonotype was observed many times. What it binds is not known. The CDR3 is made up of 16 amino acids. CDR1 KGHSH and CDR2 LQKENI come from the germline V gene. V lost 3 bases to trimming and J lost 2 bases, with 14 bases between them. Amplified regions were TCR beta CDR3 sequences from RNA transcripts. The HTBI primer set served for first-round RT-PCR of the TCR CDR3. One entry per CDR3 protein, called by TCRdb with MiXCR from the multiplex PCR reads. The profile shows about 770,000 distinct CDR3 sequences, about 17% of them singletons. Sample: blood. The rearrangement links TRBV18 to TRBJ1-5; D perhaps matches TRBD1 (5 bases). The clonotype comes from a woman in her 50s with Graves' hyperthyroidism that later progressed to Graves' ophthalmopathy. The CDR3 DNA is TGTGCCAGCTCACCGTTCCGACAGCAAGGCAATCAGCCCCAGCATTTT. This codes for CASSPFRQQGNQPQHF.